This TCR beta chain was identified in a study of OX40 agonist ivuxolimab in advanced cancers. Overall study context: Hepatocellular carcinoma, melanoma, renal cell or head and neck cancer affected the dose-escalation patients.

The table came from immunoSEQ multiplex PCR; TCRdb's copy has only in-frame clones and leaves some out. The sample yields approximately 21,000 clones, approximately 87% seen once. CDR3 length: 12 amino acids. CDR1 and CDR2 from the germline V gene are SEHNR and FQNEAQ (reference sequence). V gave up 1 base and J gave up 6 bases, with 3 bases separating them. Study-level findings and limits: Expanded clones tended on average to be more numerous among CD8+ T cells than CD4+.

Points on this clone: Antigen specificity is unknown.

This specimen was CD4+ or CD8+ T cells sorted from blood, taken in a trial of the OX40 agonist ivuxolimab. The sequence derives from an adult with an advanced solid tumor such as melanoma, head and neck, liver or kidney cancer. This chain links TRBV7-9 with TRBJ2-2; no clear D gene. The CDR3 reads CASSLDAGELFF. In DNA form, the CDR3 reads TGTGCCAGCAGCTTAGACGCCGGGGAGCTGTTTTTT. Looking up the rest from reference TRBV7-9 and TRBJ2-2 gives the full variable domain: DTGVSQNPRHKITKRGQNVTFRCDPISEHNRLYWYRQTLGQGPEFLTYFQNEAQLEKSRLLSDRFSAERPKGSFSTLEIQRTEQGDSAMYLCASSLDAGELFFGEGSRLTVL.